This TCR beta chain was recorded in a study of cytomegalovirus exposure and HLA in healthy donors. V was pared by 3 bases and J by 6 bases, with 15 bases between. The CDR3 extends over 15 amino acids. Germline V gene sequence: CDR1 LNHDA, CDR2 SQIVND (reference sequence). Here immunoSEQ multiplex PCR was the method, and the copy in TCRdb shows in-frame clones only, minus some. Here the sample spans tens of thousands of clones, roughly nine tenths being singletons. V and J are TRBV19 and TRBJ1-5; D is unresolved. The TCR sequence derives from a woman younger than 35 in good health and CMV-seronegative. Sequencing input: PBMCs. This chain's CDR3 is CASSIPGGLLQPQHF. The CDR3 region has the DNA TGTGCCAGTAGTATCCCAGGCGGACTCCTTCAGCCCCAGCATTTT.